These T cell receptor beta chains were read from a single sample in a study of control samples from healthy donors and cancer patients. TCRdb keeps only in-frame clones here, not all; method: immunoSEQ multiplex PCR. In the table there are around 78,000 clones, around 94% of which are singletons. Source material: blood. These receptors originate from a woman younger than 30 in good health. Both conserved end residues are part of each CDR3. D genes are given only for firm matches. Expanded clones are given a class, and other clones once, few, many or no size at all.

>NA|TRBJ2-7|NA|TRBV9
CASSVDSVASYEQYF
TGTGCCAGCAGCGTAGATAGTGTCGCATCCTACGAGCAGTACTTC
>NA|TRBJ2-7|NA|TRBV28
CASRSAKQAVYEQYF
TGTGCCAGCCGATCGGCTAAACAGGCGGTCTACGAGCAGTACTTC
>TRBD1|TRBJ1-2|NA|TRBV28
CASSGDSGGYTF
TGTGCCAGCAGTGGGGACAGTGGCGGCTACACCTTC
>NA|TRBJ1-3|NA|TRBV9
CASSASDPWGYHTTIYF
TGTGCCAGCAGCGCCTCAGACCCATGGGGGTACCACACGACCATATATTTT
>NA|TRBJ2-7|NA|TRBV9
CASSVTDSPYEQYF
TGTGCCAGCAGCGTAACGGATAGTCCCTACGAGCAGTACTTC
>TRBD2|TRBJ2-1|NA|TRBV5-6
CASSLFGGSSSREQFF
TGTGCCAGCAGCTTGTTTGGCGGGAGTTCTTCTCGTGAGCAGTTCTTC
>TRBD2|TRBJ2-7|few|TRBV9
CASSVGAGPYEQYF
TGTGCCAGCAGCGTAGGAGCGGGACCCTACGAGCAGTACTTC
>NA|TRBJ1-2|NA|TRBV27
CASSPTLAYGYTF
TGTGCCAGCAGTCCAACATTAGCATATGGCTACACCTTC
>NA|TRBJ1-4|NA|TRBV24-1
CAHPQLEIGEKLFF
TGTGCCCACCCCCAGCTAGAGATCGGTGAAAAACTGTTTTTT
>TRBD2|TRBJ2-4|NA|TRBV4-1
CASSQGTSRQTKNIQYF
TGCGCCAGCAGCCAGGGGACTAGCCGTCAGACCAAAAACATTCAGTACTTC
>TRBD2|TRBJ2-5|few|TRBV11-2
CASSLSSGGVSGTQYF
TGTGCCAGCAGCTTATCTAGCGGGGGGGTCTCCGGGACCCAGTACTTC
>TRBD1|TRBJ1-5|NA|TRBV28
CASSLRQGGNQPQHF
TGTGCCAGCAGTCTTCGACAGGGAGGCAATCAGCCCCAGCATTTT
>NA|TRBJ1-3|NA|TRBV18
CASSHMTDAGNTIYF
TGTGCCAGCTCACATATGACAGACGCTGGAAACACCATATATTTT
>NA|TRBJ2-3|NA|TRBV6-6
CASSGQIGTDTQYF
TGTGCCAGCAGTGGACAGATCGGCACAGATACGCAGTATTTT
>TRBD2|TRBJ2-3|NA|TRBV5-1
CASSLRTSGRASGSDTQYF
TGCGCCAGCAGCCTACGGACTAGCGGGAGGGCCTCTGGTTCAGATACGCAGTATTTT
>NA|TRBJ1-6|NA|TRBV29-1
CSVPTPLLEILTLHF
TGCAGCGTTCCTACACCCCTCTTGGAAATTTTGACCCTCCACTTT
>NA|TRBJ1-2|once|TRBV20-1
CSATVDYGYTF
TGCAGTGCTACGGTAGACTATGGCTACACCTTC
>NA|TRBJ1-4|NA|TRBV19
CASSLLFLDSDEKLFF
TGTGCCAGTAGTCTTTTATTTCTGGACAGCGATGAAAAACTGTTTTTT
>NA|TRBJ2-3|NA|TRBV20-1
CSASEGSLTDTQYF
TGCAGTGCTAGTGAGGGGAGTCTCACAGATACGCAGTATTTT
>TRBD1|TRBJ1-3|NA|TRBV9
CASSANHRGLTGNTIYF
TGTGCCAGCAGCGCCAATCACAGGGGGTTGACTGGAAACACCATATATTTT
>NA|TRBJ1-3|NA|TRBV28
CASIRVGEGPGNTIYF
TGTGCCAGCATCCGAGTCGGGGAGGGCCCTGGAAACACCATATATTTT
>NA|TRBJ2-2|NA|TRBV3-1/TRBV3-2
CASSHGGNTGELFF
TGTGCCAGCAGCCACGGTGGGAACACCGGGGAGCTGTTTTTT
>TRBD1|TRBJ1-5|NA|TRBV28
CASFPGQGVGQPQHF
TGTGCCAGCTTCCCGGGACAGGGGGTTGGCCAGCCCCAGCATTTT
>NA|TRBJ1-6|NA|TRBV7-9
CASSLEAGLSPLHF
TGTGCCAGCAGCTTAGAGGCAGGGCTTTCACCCCTCCACTTT
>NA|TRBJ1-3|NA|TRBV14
CASGEAARDTIYF
TGTGCCAGCGGGGAAGCGGCTCGGGACACCATATATTTT
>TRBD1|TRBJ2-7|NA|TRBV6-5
CASVQGAPYEQYF
TGTGCCAGCGTACAGGGGGCGCCCTACGAGCAGTACTTC
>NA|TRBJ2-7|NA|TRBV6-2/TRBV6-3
CASSSLYEQYF
TGTGCCAGCAGTTCCCTCTACGAGCAGTACTTC
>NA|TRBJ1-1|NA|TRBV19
CASSIDGDRTEAFF
TGTGCCAGTAGTATAGATGGGGATCGGACTGAAGCTTTCTTT
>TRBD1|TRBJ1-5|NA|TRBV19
CASSIGEGAGQPQHF
TGTGCCAGTAGTATCGGGGAGGGGGCGGGTCAGCCCCAGCATTTT
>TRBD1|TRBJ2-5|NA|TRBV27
CASSFSGQGFWETQYF
TGTGCCAGCAGTTTCTCCGGACAGGGGTTTTGGGAGACCCAGTACTTC
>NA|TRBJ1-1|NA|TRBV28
CASRGPGQNTEAFF
TGTGCCAGCAGGGGGCCGGGACAGAACACTGAAGCTTTCTTT
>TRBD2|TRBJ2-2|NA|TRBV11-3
CASSPPVGTSENTGELFF
TGTGCCAGCAGCCCCCCCGTGGGGACTAGCGAAAACACCGGGGAGCTGTTTTTT
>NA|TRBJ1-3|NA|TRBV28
CASRAATGSGNTIYF
TGTGCCAGCAGGGCTGCTACAGGGTCTGGAAACACCATATATTTT
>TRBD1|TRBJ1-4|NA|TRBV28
CASSQMGQLNEKLFF
TGTGCCAGCAGTCAAATGGGACAGCTAAATGAAAAACTGTTTTTT
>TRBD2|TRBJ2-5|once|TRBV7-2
CASSLVEGLAGAQETQYF
TGTGCCAGCAGCTTAGTGGAGGGACTAGCGGGGGCCCAAGAGACCCAGTACTTC
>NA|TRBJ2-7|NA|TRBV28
CASSLYQGTYEQYF
TGTGCCAGCAGTCTGTACCAGGGAACCTACGAGCAGTACTTC
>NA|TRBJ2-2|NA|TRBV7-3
CASSLGFDTGELFF
TGTGCCAGCAGCTTAGGATTTGACACCGGGGAGCTGTTTTTT
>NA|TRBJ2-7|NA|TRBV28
CASLSRGEMVYEQYF
TGTGCCAGCCTCAGCAGGGGGGAAATGGTCTACGAGCAGTACTTC
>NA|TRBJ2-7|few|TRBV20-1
CSASSDETYEQYF
TGCAGTGCTAGTTCGGACGAGACCTACGAGCAGTACTTC
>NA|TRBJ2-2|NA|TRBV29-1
CSVEGPRYGELFF
TGCAGCGTTGAGGGACCGCGGTACGGGGAGCTGTTTTTT
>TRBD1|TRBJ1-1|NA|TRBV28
CASSFPGQDRNTEAFF
TGTGCCAGCAGTTTTCCCGGACAGGATAGGAACACTGAAGCTTTCTTT
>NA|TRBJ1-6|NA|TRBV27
CASSPGTAPNSPLHF
TGTGCCAGCAGCCCCGGGACGGCGCCTAATTCACCCCTCCACTTT